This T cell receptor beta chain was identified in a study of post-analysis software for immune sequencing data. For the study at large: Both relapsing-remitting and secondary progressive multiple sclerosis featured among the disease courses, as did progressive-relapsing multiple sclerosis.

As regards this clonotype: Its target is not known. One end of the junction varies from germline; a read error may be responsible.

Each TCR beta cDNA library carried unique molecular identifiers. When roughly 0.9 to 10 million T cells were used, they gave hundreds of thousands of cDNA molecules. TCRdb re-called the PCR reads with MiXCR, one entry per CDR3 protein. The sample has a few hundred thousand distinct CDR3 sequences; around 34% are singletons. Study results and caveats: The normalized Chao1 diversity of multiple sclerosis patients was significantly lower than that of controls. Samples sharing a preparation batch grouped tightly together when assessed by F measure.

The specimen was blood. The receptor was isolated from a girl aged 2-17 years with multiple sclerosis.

Here the CDR3 DNA reads TGCAGTGCACCCGGGAGGGGGCGCAAAAATGGGCAGTTCTTC. It translates to CSAPGRGRKNGQFF. The V and J genes are TRBV20-1 and TRBJ2-1; the D gene is possibly TRBD2 (8 bases). Looked up from germline, CDR1 is DFQATT and CDR2 is SNEGSKA (reference sequence). The CDR3 has 14 residues.